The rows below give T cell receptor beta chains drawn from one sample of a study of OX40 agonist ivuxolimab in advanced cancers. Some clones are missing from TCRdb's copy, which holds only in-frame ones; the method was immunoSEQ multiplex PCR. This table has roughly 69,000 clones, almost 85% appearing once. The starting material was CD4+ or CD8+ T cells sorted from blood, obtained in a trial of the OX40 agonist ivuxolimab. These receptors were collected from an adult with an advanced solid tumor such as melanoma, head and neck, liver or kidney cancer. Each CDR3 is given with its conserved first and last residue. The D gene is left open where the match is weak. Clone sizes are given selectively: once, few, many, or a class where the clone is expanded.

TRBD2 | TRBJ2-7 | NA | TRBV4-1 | CASTPASGGYEQYF | TGCGCCAGCACCCCGGCTAGCGGGGGATACGAGCAGTACTTC
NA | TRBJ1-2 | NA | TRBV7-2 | CASSLDSLGYTF | TGTGCCAGCAGCCTGGACAGTCTTGGCTACACCTTC
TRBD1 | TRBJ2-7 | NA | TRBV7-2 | CASSREGGQGRYEQYF | TGTGCCAGCAGTCGTGAGGGGGGACAGGGGAGGTACGAGCAGTACTTC
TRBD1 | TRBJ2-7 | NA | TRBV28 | CASNTMGQGSYEQYF | TGTGCCAGCAATACCATGGGACAGGGATCCTACGAGCAGTACTTC
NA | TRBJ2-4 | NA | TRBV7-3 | CASSLTAGRNIQYF | TGTGCCAGCAGCTTAACGGCAGGTAGAAACATTCAGTACTTC
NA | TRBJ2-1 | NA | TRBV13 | CASSQAQGYNNEQFF | TGTGCCAGCAGCCAGGCGCAGGGATATAACAATGAGCAGTTCTTC
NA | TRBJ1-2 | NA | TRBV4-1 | CASSQVNSLEFSYTF | TGCGCCAGCAGCCAAGTAAACAGCTTGGAGTTTAGCTACACCTTC
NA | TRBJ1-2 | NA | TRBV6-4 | CASSDIGHGYTF | TGTGCCAGCAGTGATATCGGTCATGGCTACACCTTC
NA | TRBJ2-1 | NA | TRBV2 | CASEVIGSYNEQFF | TGTGCCAGCGAAGTAATAGGGAGCTACAATGAGCAGTTCTTC
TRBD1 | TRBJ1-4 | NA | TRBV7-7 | CASSLGQGRVEKLFF | TGTGCTAGCAGCTTAGGACAGGGTAGAGTGGAAAAACTGTTTTTT
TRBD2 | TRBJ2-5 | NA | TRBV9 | CASSVSGRPQETQYF | TGTGCCAGCAGCGTGAGCGGGAGGCCCCAAGAGACCCAGTACTTC
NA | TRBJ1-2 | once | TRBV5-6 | CASSPVESSLLYGYTF | TGTGCCAGCAGCCCAGTGGAGTCGTCTCTTCTCTATGGCTACACCTTC
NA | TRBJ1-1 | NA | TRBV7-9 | CASSLGLLEAFF | TGTGCCAGCAGCCTCGGACTGCTTGAAGCTTTCTTT
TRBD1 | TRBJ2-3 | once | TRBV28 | CASSWTGLTDTQYF | TGTGCCAGCAGTTGGACAGGGCTCACAGATACGCAGTATTTT
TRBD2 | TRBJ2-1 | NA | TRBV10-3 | CAISGSGGVYNEQFF | TGTGCCATCAGTGGTAGCGGGGGGGTCTACAATGAGCAGTTCTTC
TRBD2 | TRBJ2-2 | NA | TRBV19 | CASIPRTSGNTGELFF | TGTGCCAGTATCCCAAGGACTAGCGGTAACACCGGGGAGCTGTTTTTT
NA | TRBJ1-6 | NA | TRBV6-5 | CASGTGELYNSPLHF | TGTGCCAGCGGAACGGGGGAATTGTATAATTCACCCCTCCACTTT
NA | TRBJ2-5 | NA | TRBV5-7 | CASSLSRGCETQYF | TGTGCCAGCAGCTTATCAAGGGGATGTGAGACCCAGTACTTC
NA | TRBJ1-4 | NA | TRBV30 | CAWTPRLNEKLFF | TGTGCCTGGACTCCGCGTTTAAATGAAAAACTGTTTTTT
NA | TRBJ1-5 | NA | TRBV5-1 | CASSQGGGNQPQHF | TGCGCCAGCAGCCAGGGAGGAGGAAATCAGCCCCAGCATTTT